The 3 T cell receptor beta chains given below trace back to one sample, sequenced in a study of blood T cells in healthy people across ages. A second PCR, run for about 7 to 12 cycles, used a sample-barcoded 5' primer plus a J-beta primer mix. TCRdb re-analysed the 5' RACE reads in MiXCR, keeping a single row per CDR3 protein. The table has roughly 930,000 distinct CDR3 sequences, around 48% seen once. Sequenced material: blood. The receptors stem from a young man in good health.

The chain combines TRBV6-5 with TRBJ2-3, with unresolved D. The CDR3 sequence is 16 residues long. Germline values: CDR1 MNHEY, CDR2 SVGAGI. Between the trimmed V and J ends, which lost 2 bases and 0 bases, there was a span of 12 bases. The CDR3 reads CASSYQPGRSTDTQYF. The CDR3 DNA is TGTGCCAGCAGTTACCAACCGGGCAGGAGCACAGATACGCAGTATTTT.

This rearrangement joins TRBV9 to TRBJ1-5; D not certain. Trimming pared 0 bases from V and 6 bases from J, leaving 4 bases between. Germline V gene data show CDR1 as SGDLS and CDR2 as YYNGEE. CDR3 length: 12 residues. The CDR3: CASSVVLQPQHF. The DNA for the CDR3 is TGTGCCAGCAGCGTAGTTCTTCAGCCCCAGCATTTT.

In nucleotides, the CDR3 is TGCAGCGTTGGAGAGGGCCAGCCCCAGCATTTT. Protein sequence: CSVGEGQPQHF. The chain couples TRBV29-1 to TRBJ1-5; unclear D gene. CDR3 length equals 11 residues. Germline V CDR1 and CDR2: SQVTM, ANQGSEA. The V end was cut by 4 bases, the J end by 7 bases, with 8 bases between.